The entry below describes one T cell receptor beta chain. What it binds is not known. While the first cohort had fewer than 850 subjects, the donors belonged to the separate validation cohort of 100 to 150 subjects. The protocol was immunoSEQ multiplex PCR, while the TCRdb copy is restricted to in-frame clones and leaves out a portion. The table shows 150,000 to 200,000 clones, with roughly 80% occurring only once. The sample comes from a study of cytomegalovirus exposure and HLA in healthy donors. V dropped 1 base and J dropped 3 bases, with 9 bases sitting between them. There are 14 residues in the CDR3. The germline CDR1 and CDR2 sequences are LGHNA and YSLEER. Study-wide findings and caveats: Associated with cytomegalovirus, according to the listing, were some 180 TCR beta chains. Most observed TCR sequences were rare, whereas some public TCRs were detected in many donors. The tendency of first-cohort TCR clusters to co-occur in the 100 to 150 validation repertoires was identified by a subsequent analysis.

The clonotype originates from a young man in good health and CMV-seropositive. The chain is built from TRBV4-3 and TRBJ1-1; D remains ambiguous. The sample was PBMCs. DNA for the CDR3: TGCGCCAGCAGCCAAGTCGGTCTACACACTGAAGCTTTCTTT. Protein: CASSQVGLHTEAFF.